This T cell receptor beta chain came from a study of cytomegalovirus exposure and HLA in healthy donors. Remarks on this clone: Its specificity is not known.

Despite likely unrecorded immune exposures, the donors were nominally healthy at the time of sampling. Findings of the study overall: When analyzed later, a missense DCLRE1C variant was found to be linked to TCR beta V- and J-gene trimming. For most TCR beta V segments, an earlier analysis put the productive rate at about 87% or about 30% of the time.

The CDR3 runs 16 residues. J was trimmed by 2 bases and V by 0 bases; bases with no gene match: 5. Germline loops: CDR1 SGHDT, CDR2 YYEEEE. The primer mix had 60 Vbeta and 13 Jbeta primers. Libraries were prepared by immunoSEQ multiplex PCR; TCRdb keeps only in-frame clonotypes and omits some of them. Of 150,000 to 200,000 clones listed, approximately 72% are singletons. V gene TRBV5-6 combines with J gene TRBJ2-3, with 8 nucleotides matching TRBD1. The receptor was derived from a human donor in good health. Sequenced input: PBMCs. CDR3 sequence reads: CASSLARDRNTDTQYF. The DNA for the CDR3 is TGTGCCAGCAGCTTGGCCAGGGACAGGAACACAGATACGCAGTATTTT.